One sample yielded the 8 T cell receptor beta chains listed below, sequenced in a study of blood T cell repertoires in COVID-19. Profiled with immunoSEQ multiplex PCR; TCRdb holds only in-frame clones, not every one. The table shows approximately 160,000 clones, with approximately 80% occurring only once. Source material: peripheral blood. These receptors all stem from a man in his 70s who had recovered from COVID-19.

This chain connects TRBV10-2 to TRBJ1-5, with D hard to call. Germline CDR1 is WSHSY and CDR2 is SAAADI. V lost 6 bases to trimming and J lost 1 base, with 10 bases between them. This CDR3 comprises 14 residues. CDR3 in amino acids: CASRPGGSNQPQHF. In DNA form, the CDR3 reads TGCGCCAGCAGGCCTGGAGGAAGCAATCAGCCCCAGCATTTT.

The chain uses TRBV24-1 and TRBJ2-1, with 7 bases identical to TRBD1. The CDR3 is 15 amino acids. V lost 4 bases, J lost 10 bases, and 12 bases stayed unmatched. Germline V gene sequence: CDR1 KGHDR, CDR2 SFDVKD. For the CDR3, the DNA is TGTGCCACCAGTGAGGCCGCTGGACAGGCTGGGGAGCAGTTCTTC. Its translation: CATSEAAGQAGEQFF.

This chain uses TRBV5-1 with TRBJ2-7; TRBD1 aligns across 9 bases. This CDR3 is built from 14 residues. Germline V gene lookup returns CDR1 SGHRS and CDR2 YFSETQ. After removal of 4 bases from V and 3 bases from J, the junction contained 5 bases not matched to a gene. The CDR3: CASSPGTGLYEQYF. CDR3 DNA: TGCGCCAGCAGCCCGGGGACAGGGCTCTACGAGCAGTACTTC.

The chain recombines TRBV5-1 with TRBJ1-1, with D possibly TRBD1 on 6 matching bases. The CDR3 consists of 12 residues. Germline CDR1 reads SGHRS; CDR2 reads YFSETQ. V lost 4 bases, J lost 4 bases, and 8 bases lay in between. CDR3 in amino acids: CASSEGGTEAFF. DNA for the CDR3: TGCGCCAGCAGCGAAGGGGGCACTGAAGCTTTCTTT.

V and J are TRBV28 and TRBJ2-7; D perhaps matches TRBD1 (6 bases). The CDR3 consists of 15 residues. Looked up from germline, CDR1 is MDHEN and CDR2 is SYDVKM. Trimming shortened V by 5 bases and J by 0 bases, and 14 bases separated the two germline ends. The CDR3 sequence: CASSSLDRNSYEQYF. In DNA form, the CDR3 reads TGTGCCAGCAGTAGCCTGGACAGAAACTCCTACGAGCAGTACTTC.

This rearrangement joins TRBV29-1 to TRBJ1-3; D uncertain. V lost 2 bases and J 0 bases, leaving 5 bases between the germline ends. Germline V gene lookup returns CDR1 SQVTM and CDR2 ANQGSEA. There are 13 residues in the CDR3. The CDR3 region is CSVEQISGNTIYF. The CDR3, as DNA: TGCAGCGTTGAACAGATCTCTGGAAACACCATATATTTT.

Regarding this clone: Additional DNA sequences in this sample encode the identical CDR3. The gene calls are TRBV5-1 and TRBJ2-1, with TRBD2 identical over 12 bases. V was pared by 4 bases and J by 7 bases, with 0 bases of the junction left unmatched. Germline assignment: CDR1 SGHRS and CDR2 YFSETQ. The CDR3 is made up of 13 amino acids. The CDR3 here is CASSGLAGNEQFF. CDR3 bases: TGCGCCAGCAGCGGACTAGCGGGGAATGAGCAGTTCTTC.

The CDR3 here is CASSQTYSSGSYNEQFF. The DNA for the CDR3 is TGCGCCAGCAGCCAAACCTACTCTAGCGGCTCCTACAATGAGCAGTTCTTC. The J gene is TRBJ2-1, the V gene TRBV4-1; 7 nucleotides match TRBD2. Germline CDR1 and CDR2: MGHRA and YSYEKL. The V gene end was trimmed by 2 bases and the J gene end by 0 bases; junction bases not matched to a gene: 7. This CDR3 region has 17 residues.